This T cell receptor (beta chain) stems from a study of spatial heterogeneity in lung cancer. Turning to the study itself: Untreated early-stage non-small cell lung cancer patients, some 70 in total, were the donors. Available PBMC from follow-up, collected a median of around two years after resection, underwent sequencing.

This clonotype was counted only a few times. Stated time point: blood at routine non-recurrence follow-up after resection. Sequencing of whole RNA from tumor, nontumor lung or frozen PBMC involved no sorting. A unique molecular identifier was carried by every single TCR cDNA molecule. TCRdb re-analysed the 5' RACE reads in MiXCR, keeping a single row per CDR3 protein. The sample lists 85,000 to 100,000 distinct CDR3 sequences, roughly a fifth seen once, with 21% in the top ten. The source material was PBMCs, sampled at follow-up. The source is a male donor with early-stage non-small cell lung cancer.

This CDR3 reads CATRIKTNYGYTF. As DNA, the CDR3 is TGTGCCACCCGCATAAAAACTAACTATGGCTACACCTTC. The rearrangement links TRBV5-6 to TRBJ1-2; no firm D call. The CDR3 runs 13 residues. Deletions cut 9 bases from V and 0 bases from J, with 12 bases between. Germline CDR1 reads SGHDT; CDR2 reads YYEEEE.